The clone carrying this TCR beta chain has only a few counts. Its antigen is as yet unknown. CDR1 and CDR2 from the germline V gene are WNHNN and SYGVQD (reference sequence). Trimming took off 6 bases at V and 8 bases at J, with 13 bases between the two ends. CDR3 length: 12 residues. The authors ran the immunoSEQ assay, v3.0, at survey level. Using immunoSEQ multiplex PCR, the repertoire was profiled, and TCRdb retains in-frame clones only, with some absent. The repertoire consists of tens of thousands of clones, with 76% occurring once and the leading ten covering around 4.9%. This sample is drawn from a study of long-term antiretroviral therapy in people with HIV. Study results and limitations: The range of CDR3 lengths in HIV repertoires proved narrower than that found in controls.

This TCR was sampled from a woman between 40 and 55 years old with HIV. This specimen consisted of unsorted PBMCs, obtained 0.5 years after starting antiretroviral therapy. V and J are TRBV10-1 and TRBJ1-2; maybe TRBD1 (6 bases). The CDR3 region is CASRPGAKGYTF. The DNA for the CDR3 is TGCGCCAGCAGACCGGGGGCGAAGGGCTACACCTTC.